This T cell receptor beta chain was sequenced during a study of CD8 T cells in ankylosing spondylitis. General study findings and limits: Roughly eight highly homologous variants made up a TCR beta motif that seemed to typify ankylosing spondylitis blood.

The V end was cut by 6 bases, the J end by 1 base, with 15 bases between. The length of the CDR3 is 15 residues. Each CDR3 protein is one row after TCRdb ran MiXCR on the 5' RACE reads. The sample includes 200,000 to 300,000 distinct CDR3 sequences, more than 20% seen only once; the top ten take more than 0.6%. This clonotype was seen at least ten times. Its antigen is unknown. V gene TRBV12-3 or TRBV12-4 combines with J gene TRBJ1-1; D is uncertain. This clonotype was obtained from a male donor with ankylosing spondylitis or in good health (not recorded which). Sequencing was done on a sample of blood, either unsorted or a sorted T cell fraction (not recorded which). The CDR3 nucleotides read TGTGCCAGCAGAGATTTCCTGGAGGCGAACACTGAAGCTTTCTTT. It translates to CASRDFLEANTEAFF.